Reported below is one TCR beta chain. Its antigen is unknown. No base qualities exist here, and no much larger clone lies one base off it. The approximately 39 donors, aged about 6 to 95 years, were systemically healthy Caucasian individuals from Russia. Each donor gave roughly 11 milliliters of peripheral blood, drawn into EDTA-treated Vacutainer tubes. Ficoll-Paque density-gradient centrifugation was used to isolate PBMCs, with at least 7 million obtained per sample. Total RNA was extracted from PBMCs with Trizol reagent, with at least 6 micrograms obtained per sample. For every donor, an aliquot of PBMCs went through flow cytometry to measure the percentages of naive CD45RAhigh/CD27high T cells. These data originate in a study of blood T cells in healthy people across ages (dated by TCRdb to the mid-2010s). With regard to the full study: In model experiments, roughly one uniquely barcoded TCR beta cDNA molecule per two T cells was captured by template switching. To track age-related changes in TCR beta repertoire diversity, the study relied on deep sequencing normalized with unique cDNA molecular identifiers. Four age groups were formed from the donors: young (average roughly 16 years), middle-aged (more than 35), aged (roughly 56) and long-lived (82). To avoid experimental bias, donors of different ages were randomly spread across the sequencing lanes. Using the same blood draw, the study looked at two additional independent replicas of 1 million unique cDNA reads for two donors, one aged 18 to 30 and the other aged 80 or older. On the study overall, not on this receptor specifically: The long-lived group showed more naive CD4+ T cells, fewer expanded clones and increased TCR diversity than the aged group, suggesting age selection. Total diversity estimates from one million sequenced T cells were considered lower bounds and underestimates. Because donor CMV infection status was unknown, age-related changes in expanded clonotypes were potentially confounded. There was a strong correlation between observed TCR beta diversity and the percentage of naive T cells measured by flow cytometry. Since profiling was done on bulk unsorted PBMCs, naive and antigen-experienced compartments could not be conclusively compared. Observed TCR beta diversity per million T cells fell roughly linearly with age, and a significant reduction was already apparent by age around 40.

Library generation was performed with 5' RACE. Sequencing instrument: Illumina HiSeq 2500. A second about 7 to 12 cycle PCR used a sample-barcoded 5' primer and a J-beta primer mix. A unique molecular identifier was introduced onto each TCR beta cDNA molecule by a template-switch 5' adaptor carrying 12 random nucleotides. At least 2.5 million CDR3-containing paired-end reads were obtained from each sample. All of the RNA was converted into first-strand cDNA using the Mint cDNA synthesis kit, with a TRBC-specific oligonucleotide serving as the primer. Following uracil-DNA glycosylase treatment, a first 18-cycle PCR with universal primers M1SS and BC2_uni_R was performed on all cDNA. The original pipeline was this. Normalization of each sample was performed by random selection of 1 million high-quality reads, each carrying a distinct molecular identifier. Reads with shared molecular identifiers were discarded instead of being binned into consensus sequences. CDR3 identification, clonotype clustering and error correction used MiTCR with a Q25 quality threshold and the strictest error-elimination algorithm. A nonparametric unseen species model using Euler transformation provided a lower-bound estimate of total TCR beta diversity. TCRdb passed the public sequencing reads through fastp at Q25 and MiXCR, retaining productive beta sequences. Here each entry gathers all rows of one CDR3 protein and keeps the most common genes and DNA. In this record, the V and J calls reflect TCRdb's handling and not the investigators' own analysis. Present in this sample are under 2,000,000 distinct CDR3 sequences, around half of which were seen just once. Jointly, the top ten make up over 2% of the sample.

The cysteine opens and the phenylalanine closes a CDR3 of 17 amino acids. The sequence is cut down to CDR3 DNA, 51 bases in frame from base 1. Ends trimmed: V by 2 bases, J by 0 bases; bases unmatched to a gene: 8. This receptor was obtained from a woman aged 40 to 50 in good health. The sample was blood. This receptor chain uses TRBV12-3 or TRBV12-4 and TRBJ2-5; 8 junctional bases match TRBD2. In nucleotides, the sequence is TGTGCCAGCAGTTTAAGAGCGGGGGCCGTCTACCAAGAGACCCAGTACTTC. Its translation is CASSLRAGAVYQETQYF.